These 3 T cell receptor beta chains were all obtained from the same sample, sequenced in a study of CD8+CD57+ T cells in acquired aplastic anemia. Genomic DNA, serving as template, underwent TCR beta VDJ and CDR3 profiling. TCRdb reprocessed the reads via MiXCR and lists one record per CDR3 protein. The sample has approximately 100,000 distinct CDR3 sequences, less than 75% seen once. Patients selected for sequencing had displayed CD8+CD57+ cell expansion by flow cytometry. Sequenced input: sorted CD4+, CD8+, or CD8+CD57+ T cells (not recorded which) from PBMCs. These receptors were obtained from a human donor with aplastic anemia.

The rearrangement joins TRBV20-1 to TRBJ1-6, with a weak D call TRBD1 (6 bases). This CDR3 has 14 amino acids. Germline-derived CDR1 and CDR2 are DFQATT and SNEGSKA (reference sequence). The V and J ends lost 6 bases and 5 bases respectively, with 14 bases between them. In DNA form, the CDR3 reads TGCAGTGCCCCGAACGCAGGGGATAATTCACCCCTCCACTTT. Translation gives CSAPNAGDNSPLHF.

CDR3 DNA sequence: TGCAGTGCTAGAGACCCGGGCACCGGGGAGCTGTTTTTT. It encodes CSARDPGTGELFF. V is TRBV20-1 and J is TRBJ2-2; no clear D. V was trimmed by 0 bases and J by 4 bases, leaving 6 bases between them. Germline values: CDR1 DFQATT, CDR2 SNEGSKA (reference sequence). The CDR3 loop spans 13 amino acids.

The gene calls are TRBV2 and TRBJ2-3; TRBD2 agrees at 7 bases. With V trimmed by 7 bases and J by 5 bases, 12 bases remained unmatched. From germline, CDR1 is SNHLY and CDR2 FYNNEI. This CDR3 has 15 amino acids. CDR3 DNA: TGTGCCAGCACTGGTATAAGCGGGAAGATAGATACGCAGTATTTT. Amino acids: CASTGISGKIDTQYF.